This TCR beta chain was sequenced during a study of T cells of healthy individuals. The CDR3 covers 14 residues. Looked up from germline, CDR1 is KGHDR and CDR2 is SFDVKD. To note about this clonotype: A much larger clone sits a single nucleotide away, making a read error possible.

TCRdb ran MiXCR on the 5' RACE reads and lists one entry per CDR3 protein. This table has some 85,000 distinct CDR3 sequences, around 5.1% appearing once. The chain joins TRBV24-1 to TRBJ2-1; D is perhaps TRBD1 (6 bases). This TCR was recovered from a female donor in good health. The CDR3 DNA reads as TGTACCACCAGTGATCAAGGACAGTACAATGAGCAGTTCTTC. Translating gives CTTSDQGQYNEQFF.